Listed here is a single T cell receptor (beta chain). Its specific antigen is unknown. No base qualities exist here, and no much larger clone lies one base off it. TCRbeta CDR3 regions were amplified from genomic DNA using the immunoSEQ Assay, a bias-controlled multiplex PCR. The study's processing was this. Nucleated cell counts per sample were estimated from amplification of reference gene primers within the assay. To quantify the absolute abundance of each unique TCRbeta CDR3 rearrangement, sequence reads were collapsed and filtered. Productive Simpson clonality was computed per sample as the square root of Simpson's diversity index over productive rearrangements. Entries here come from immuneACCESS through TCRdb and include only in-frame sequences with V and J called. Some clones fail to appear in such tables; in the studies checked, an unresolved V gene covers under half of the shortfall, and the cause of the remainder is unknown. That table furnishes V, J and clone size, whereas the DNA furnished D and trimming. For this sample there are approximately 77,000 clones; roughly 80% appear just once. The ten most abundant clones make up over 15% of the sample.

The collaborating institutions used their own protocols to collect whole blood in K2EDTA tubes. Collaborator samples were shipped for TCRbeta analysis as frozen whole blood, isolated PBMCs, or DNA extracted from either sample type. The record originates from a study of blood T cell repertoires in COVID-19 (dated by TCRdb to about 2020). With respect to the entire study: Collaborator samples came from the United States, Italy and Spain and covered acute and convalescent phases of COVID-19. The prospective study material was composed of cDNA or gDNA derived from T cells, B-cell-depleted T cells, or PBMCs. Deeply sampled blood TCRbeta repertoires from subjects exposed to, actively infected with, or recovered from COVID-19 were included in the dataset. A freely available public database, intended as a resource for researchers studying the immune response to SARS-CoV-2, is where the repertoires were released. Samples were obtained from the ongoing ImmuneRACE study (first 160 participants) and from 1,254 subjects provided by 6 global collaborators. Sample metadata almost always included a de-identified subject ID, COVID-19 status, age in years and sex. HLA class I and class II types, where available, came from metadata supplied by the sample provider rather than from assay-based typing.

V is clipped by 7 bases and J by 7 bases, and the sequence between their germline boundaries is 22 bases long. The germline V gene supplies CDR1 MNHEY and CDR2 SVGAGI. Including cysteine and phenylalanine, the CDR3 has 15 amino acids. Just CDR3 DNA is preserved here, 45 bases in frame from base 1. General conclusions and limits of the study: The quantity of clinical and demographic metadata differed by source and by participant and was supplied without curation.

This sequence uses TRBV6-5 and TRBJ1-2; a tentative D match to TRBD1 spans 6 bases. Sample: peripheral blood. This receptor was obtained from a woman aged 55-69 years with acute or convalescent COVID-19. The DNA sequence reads TGTGCCAGCACCCTGGTGCCTGCGGGGGCCCGTGGCTACACCTTC. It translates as CASTLVPAGARGYTF.